This T cell receptor (beta chain) was captured in a study of T cells after yellow fever vaccination (dated by TCRdb to the late 2010s). A note on the overall study: The SMART-Seq v4 Ultra Low Input RNA kit was used to prepare libraries from fractions with low cell numbers. Blood was collected at multiple timepoints before and after primary and secondary immunization, and bulk PBMC replicates and cell subsets were isolated. To follow T-cell clones before and after primary and booster YFV17D yellow fever vaccination, bulk TCR alpha and beta repertoires were sequenced over time. Two healthy male donors, one aged 18 to 30 and one aged 30 to 40 years, were included in the cohort.

As concerns this clonotype: What this receptor recognizes is not known. No base-level quality is on record; no much larger clone is a single base apart.

TCR cDNA was synthesized by 5'RACE template switching, which introduced a universal primer site and unique molecular identifiers. cDNA synthesis was primed from both the TCR alpha and TCR beta constant segments. Two PCR steps were used to amplify libraries, with sample barcodes and sequencing adapters being added in the second step. Sequencing of libraries was done on Illumina HiSeq 2500 (2x100 bp) or NovaSeq (2x150 bp). The authors' analysis ran thus. MIGEC was used to demultiplex reads and collapse the reads into UMI consensus sequences, and MiXCR was used for V(D)J alignment. Using edgeR on replicate PBMC samples, clonotypes were called vaccine-responding if FDR was below 0.01 and the log2 fold change was above 5 up to day 15. Each bulk clonotype was labeled CD4 or CD8 based on which sequenced repertoire, CD4 or CD8, contained the clonotype at higher abundance. Clones were called with MiXCR by TCRdb after fastp trimmed the public reads at Q25, and only in-frame beta chains were retained. A single entry per CDR3 protein holds the most common genes and DNA from its merged rows. TCRdb's processing, not the authors' own work, is the source of the V and J calls. In all, the sample holds approximately 300,000 distinct CDR3 sequences, and roughly 13% of those were seen once. The ten most abundant clones make up 0.4% to 0.55% of the sample.

The treatment or condition label of this sample denotes: live attenuated yellow fever vaccine strain. A standard Ficoll-Paque protocol was used to isolate PBMCs from peripheral blood. Dynabeads CD4 and CD8 positive selection kits were used to isolate the CD4 and CD8 T-cell fractions. TriZol was used to extract RNA from bulk PBMCs, from CD4 and CD8 fractions, and from dextramer-positive and dextramer-negative fractions. What the study reported, not specific to this receptor: FACS-sorted repertoires could contain abundant contaminating clonotypes from the bulk population, so computational filtering was required. A small fraction of clonotypes showed up in both the CD4 and CD8 compartments, probably as a result of convergent recombination. Most clones expanded after primary vaccination were re-detected after the booster (about 95% of CD4 and roughly 87% of CD8), suggesting broad memory maintenance. Compared with the primary T-cell response, the secondary T-cell response was faster but weaker, reaching its peak on day 5 rather than on day 15. Because only two donors were included in the study, the extent to which the findings can be generalized is limited.

Taken from cysteine to phenylalanine, the CDR3 has 15 residues. The retained sequence is limited to the CDR3, 45 bases, with the frame set at the first base. Trimming costs V 1 base and J 3 bases, and their ends lie 14 bases apart. The germline V gene encodes CDR1 SGHDT and CDR2 YYEEEE. The chain links TRBV5-6 with TRBJ2-7, and possibly TRBD2, on 5 matching bases. This TCR was sampled from a man aged 25-45 years who received the YFV17D yellow fever vaccine. The sample in question was CD4+ T cells sorted from PBMCs, obtained 45 days after the yellow fever booster vaccination. The CDR3 in this case is CASSLSYGSVYEQYF. The nucleotide sequence reads TGTGCCAGCAGCTTGAGTTATGGGAGTGTCTACGAGCAGTACTTC.